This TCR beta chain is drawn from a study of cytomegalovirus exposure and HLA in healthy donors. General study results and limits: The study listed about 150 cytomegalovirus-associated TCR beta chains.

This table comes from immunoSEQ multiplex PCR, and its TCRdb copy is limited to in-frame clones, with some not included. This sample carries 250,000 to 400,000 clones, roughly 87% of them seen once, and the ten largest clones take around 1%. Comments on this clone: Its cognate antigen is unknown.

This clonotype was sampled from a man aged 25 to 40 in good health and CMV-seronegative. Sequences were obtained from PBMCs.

CDR3 in DNA: TGTGCCAGCTCACCCCGGGCGGGTTTAGCTAATGAAAAACTGTTTTTT. Its protein product is CASSPRAGLANEKLFF. V and J are TRBV6-6 and TRBJ1-4, with D unresolved. Deletions cut 8 bases from V and 3 bases from J, with 19 bases between. The CDR3 totals 16 residues. From germline, CDR1 is MNHNY and CDR2 SVGAGI (reference sequence).